These T cell receptor beta chains were read from a single sample in a study of T-cell memory formation after mild COVID-19. TCRdb re-analysed the 5' RACE reads in MiXCR, keeping a single row per CDR3 protein. The table lists under 600,000 distinct CDR3 sequences, about 20% of them singletons. The sample was PBMCs or a T cell subset sorted from them (not recorded which). The receptors come from an adult woman who had mild COVID-19 (a few samples of this study predate the infection). Cell type and time point are not known. The CDR3 runs from the conserved cysteine through the conserved F or W.

V	J	CDR3
TRBV5-1	TRBJ1-1	CASSQQSDTEAFF
TRBV12-3/TRBV12-4	TRBJ1-2	CASSRSGMINYGYTF
TRBV24-1	TRBJ2-2	CATSDWQSGELFF
TRBV12-5	TRBJ2-1	CASGFRRPTDNEQFF
TRBV15	TRBJ2-5	CATSSTYGGQETQYF
TRBV6-2/TRBV6-3	TRBJ2-1	CASSYSRGRSSYNEQFF
TRBV4-2	TRBJ2-7	CASSPKPPHEQYF
TRBV7-3	TRBJ2-3	CASSPTGATDTQYF
TRBV4-1	TRBJ2-7	CASSQEGFHYEQYF
TRBV5-1	TRBJ2-7	CASRITGSGSYEQYF
TRBV5-6	TRBJ1-6	CASSLKETGAYNSPLHF
TRBV24-1	TRBJ2-3	CATSDGQYTDTQYF
TRBV11-2	TRBJ2-7	CASSLIWGNRYEQYF
TRBV5-5	TRBJ2-2	CASSSTTLNTGELFF
TRBV4-1	TRBJ2-1	CASSHSSGEVNEQFF
TRBV20-1	TRBJ2-1	CSARPFSAREVDPADNEQFF
TRBV7-9	TRBJ2-3	CASSLAWGSQDTQYF
TRBV7-9	TRBJ2-1	CASSLGFSLYNEQFF
TRBV10-3	TRBJ2-3	CAISPGTGTDTQYF
TRBV5-1	TRBJ2-1	CASSLAGQGPYNEQFF
TRBV18	TRBJ1-1	CASSLLQENTEAFF
TRBV9	TRBJ1-1	CASSVVGTGGAKPFF
TRBV4-2	TRBJ2-3	CASSPQVLAGGTDTQYF
TRBV29-1	TRBJ1-1	CSVQAGVTEAFF
TRBV6-1	TRBJ2-1	CASSEDGQGVGYNEQFF
TRBV19	TRBJ1-5	CASRTVVNQPQHF
TRBV12-3/TRBV12-4	TRBJ1-2	CASNPGEGYGYTF
TRBV12-3/TRBV12-4	TRBJ1-6	CASRGDRENNSPLHF
TRBV4-3	TRBJ2-3	CASSQEGTLGDTQYF